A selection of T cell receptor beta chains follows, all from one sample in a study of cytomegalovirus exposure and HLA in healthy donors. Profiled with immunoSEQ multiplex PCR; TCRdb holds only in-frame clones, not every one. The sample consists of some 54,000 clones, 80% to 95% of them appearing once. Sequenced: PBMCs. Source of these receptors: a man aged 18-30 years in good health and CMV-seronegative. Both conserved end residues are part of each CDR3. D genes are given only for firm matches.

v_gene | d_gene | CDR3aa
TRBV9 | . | CASSVGGGNVYGYTF
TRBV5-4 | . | CASSFAGGITEAFF
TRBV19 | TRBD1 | CASSMTGGNSGNTIYF
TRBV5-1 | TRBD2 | CASSLMEGGLNEQFF
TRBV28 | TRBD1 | CASSSETGRETQYF
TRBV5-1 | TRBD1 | CASSYYRGENYGYTF
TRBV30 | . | CASEGGYLNYGYTF
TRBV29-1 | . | CSVVWNRLALGETQYF
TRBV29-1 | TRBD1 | CSVARIGGRGYEQYF
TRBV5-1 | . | CASAGWNTEAFF
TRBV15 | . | CATSRGGGGVTEAFF
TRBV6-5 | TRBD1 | CASRAGGSRNEKLFF
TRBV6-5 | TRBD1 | CASSTPTGIETQYF
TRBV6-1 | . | CASRRDNDYGYTF
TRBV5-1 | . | CASSRDRLTNTEAFF
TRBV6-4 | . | CASSERGGRGTEAFF
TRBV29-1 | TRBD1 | CSVEDAVRGRGIAEQYF
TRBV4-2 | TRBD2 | CASSQERGSGADEQFF
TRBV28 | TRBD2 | CASTLLLAGGSNEQFF
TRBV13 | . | CASSYLSNTGELFF
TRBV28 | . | CASTPRTFGAKNIQYF
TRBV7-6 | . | CASSLGQGGYNEQFF
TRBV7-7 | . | CASSRASTDTQYF
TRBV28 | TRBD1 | CATRPGGIQPQHF
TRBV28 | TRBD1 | CASSLSHRGTEAFF
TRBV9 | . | CASSASRDFDEQFF
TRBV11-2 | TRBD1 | CASSLVSSFGTVPYEQYF
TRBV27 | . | CASSLGGEAYEQYF
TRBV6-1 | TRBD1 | CASSGDRRSYEQYF
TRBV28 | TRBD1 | CASSSLQTGRTDTQYF
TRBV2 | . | CASSDGEQYF
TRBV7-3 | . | CASSPNVLGNNEQFF
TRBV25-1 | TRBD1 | CASRSPGQGGTGELFF